Below, 26 T cell receptor beta chains from the same sample are listed, as sequenced in a study of identical twins. TCRdb analysed the 5' RACE reads with MiXCR anew, one entry per CDR3 protein. This sample has 700,000 or so distinct CDR3 sequences; approximately 9% occur once, and the top ten carry around 0.98%. This sample also appeared in a second study, on yellow fever vaccine responses in identical twins.

Sequenced input: PBMCs. These receptors were collected from a woman younger than 35 in good health.

The chain joins TRBV6-5 to TRBJ2-5; D remains ambiguous. Germline-derived CDR1 and CDR2 are MNHEY and SVGAGI. This CDR3 is 12 amino acids long. Trimming pared 6 bases from V and 4 bases from J, leaving 9 bases between. Written as DNA, the CDR3 is TGTGCCAGCAGACGCTCGGTAGAGACCCAGTACTTC. It encodes CASRRSVETQYF.

The chain joins TRBV20-1 to TRBJ2-5, with 9 bases fitting TRBD1. J lost 5 bases, V lost 0 bases, and 10 bases had no gene match. Germline CDR1 is DFQATT and CDR2 is SNEGSKA (reference sequence). The length of the CDR3 is 16 residues. CDR3 residues: CSARDRRGQGGETQYF. The DNA for the CDR3 is TGCAGTGCTAGAGATCGACGGGGACAGGGAGGGGAGACCCAGTACTTC.

This clonotype was picked up a small number of times. The chain links TRBV9 to TRBJ1-5, with TRBD1 as a possible D gene (6 bases). V was trimmed by 5 bases and J by 9 bases, leaving 21 bases between them. CDR1 is SGDLS and CDR2 is YYNGEE in the germline V gene. This CDR3 contains 15 residues. CDR3 loop: CASSPDPRGPGPQHF. The CDR3, as DNA: TGTGCCAGCAGTCCTGACCCTCGGGGGCCGGGGCCCCAGCATTTT.

This clonotype has a count of ten or more. CDR3 bases: TGCGCCAGCAGCTTCCTTACAGGGGGCAACGAGCAGTACTTC. It specifies CASSFLTGGNEQYF. J is TRBJ2-7 and V is TRBV5-1, with 9 bases matching TRBD1. This CDR3 region has 14 residues. J gave up 5 bases and V 2 bases, and 5 bases lay outside the gene matches. Germline V gives CDR1 SGHRS, CDR2 YFSETQ.

V and J are TRBV5-1 and TRBJ2-5, with 11 bases lining up with TRBD2. Germline lookup yields CDR1 SGHRS and CDR2 YFSETQ. The CDR3 consists of 18 residues. The V segment lost 1 base and the J segment 3 bases; nucleotides outside the gene matches: 11. The CDR3 region is CASSLPSGGLGGEETQYF. DNA of the CDR3: TGCGCCAGCAGCTTGCCTAGCGGGGGGCTAGGAGGTGAAGAGACCCAGTACTTC.

In its sample, this clonotype was seen many times. V and J are TRBV11-2 and TRBJ2-3; no clear D. V was shortened by 4 bases and J by 5 bases, with 7 bases between the two germline ends. This CDR3 contains 12 residues. Germline CDR1 and CDR2: SGHAT and FQNNGV. CDR3 sequence: CASSSQGDTQYF. In DNA, the CDR3 is TGTGCCAGCAGCTCCCAAGGAGATACGCAGTATTTT.

This clonotype was seen a handful of times. One junction end disagrees with the germline gene, perhaps due to a read error. This rearrangement joins TRBV29-1 to TRBJ2-7, with 9 positions matching TRBD2. Germline loops: CDR1 SQVTM, CDR2 ANQGSEA. CDR3 length: 14 amino acids. The CDR3: CSVSTGTSSHEQYF. CDR3 DNA: TGCAGCGTGTCAACCGGGACTAGCTCCCACGAGCAGTACTTC.

This clonotype has ten or more counts. This rearrangement joins TRBV29-1 to TRBJ2-1, with TRBD1 matching over 8 bases. The CDR3 contains 11 residues. Germline V CDR1 and CDR2: SQVTM, ANQGSEA. J gave up 12 bases and V 7 bases, and 8 bases lay outside the gene matches. The CDR3 region has the DNA TGCAGCGGGTACACAGGGGGTGTGCAGTTCTTC. It is translated as CSGYTGGVQFF.

This clonotype was counted at least ten times. This chain uses TRBV27 with TRBJ2-3; D remains ambiguous. The germline V and J ends were trimmed by 6 bases and 5 bases, with 9 bases remaining between them. Germline V gives CDR1 MNHEY, CDR2 SMNVEV (reference sequence). The CDR3 has 12 residues. The CDR3 here is CASRGMGDTQYF. The CDR3 coding sequence is TGTGCCAGCAGGGGAATGGGAGATACGCAGTATTTT.

V gene TRBV27 combines with J gene TRBJ2-1; 12 nucleotides match TRBD2. This CDR3 is built from 17 residues. Losses at the gene ends were 5 bases for V and 4 bases for J; bases not matched to a gene: 9. Germline values: CDR1 MNHEY, CDR2 SMNVEV (reference sequence). CDR3 amino acids: CASSRRLAGEVYNEQFF. The CDR3 DNA follows: TGTGCCAGCAGTCGAAGACTAGCGGGAGAGGTATACAATGAGCAGTTCTTC.

This clonotype was observed a handful of times. V usage is TRBV12-3 or TRBV12-4 and J usage is TRBJ2-3; D possibly corresponds to TRBD2 (6 bases). Trimming removed 3 bases at V and 6 bases at J, with 19 bases between. The CDR3 runs 16 residues. The CDR3 protein is CASSFSAKGRGDTQYF. CDR3 nucleotide sequence: TGTGCCAGCAGTTTTTCGGCAAAGGGACGGGGGGATACGCAGTATTTT.

In its sample, this clonotype was seen a few times. This chain links TRBV10-3 with TRBJ1-1, with 12 positions matching TRBD1. CDR1 and CDR2 from the germline V gene are ENHRY and SYGVKD. The CDR3 length is 17 residues. V trimming: 4 bases; J trimming: 1 base; junction bases outside the gene matches: 7. The CDR3 sequence: CAISGTPGQGANTEAFF. CDR3 bases: TGTGCCATCAGTGGGACCCCGGGACAGGGGGCGAACACTGAAGCTTTCTTT.

At least ten counts were recorded for this clonotype. The J gene is TRBJ2-2, the V gene TRBV12-3 or TRBV12-4; D is ambiguous. This CDR3 comprises 13 residues. The V gene lost 8 bases and the J gene lost 0 bases, with 7 bases spanning the gap. This chain's CDR3 is CASPRANTGELFF. CDR3 bases: TGTGCCAGCCCCCGTGCGAACACCGGGGAGCTGTTTTTT.

The V call is TRBV29-1, the J call TRBJ2-5; TRBD1 matches 7 bases. Unmatched junction bases numbered 7, after V lost 2 bases and J lost 4 bases. The CDR3 spans 14 residues. Germline lookup yields CDR1 SQVTM and CDR2 ANQGSEA. For the CDR3, the DNA is TGCAGCGTTGAACCCGTAGCAGGGGGAGAGACCCAGTACTTC. Translated, it gives CSVEPVAGGETQYF.

This chain joins TRBV3-1 and TRBJ2-2; TRBD2 matches at 13 bases. Unmatched junction bases numbered 5, after V lost 1 base and J lost 6 bases. Germline CDR1 reads LGHDT; CDR2 reads YNNKEL (reference sequence). This CDR3 is built from 17 residues. The CDR3 bases are TGTGCCAGCAGCCAAGTCCGGACTAGCGGGAGAGCCGGGGAGCTGTTTTTT. This encodes CASSQVRTSGRAGELFF.

In this sample, this clonotype turned up a few times. This chain links TRBV10-3 with TRBJ1-1; 7 bases line up with TRBD1. Germline assignment: CDR1 ENHRY and CDR2 SYGVKD. V gave up 6 bases and J gave up 2 bases; unmatched junction bases: 3. CDR3 length: 13 amino acids. The CDR3 DNA is TGTGCCATCAGCGGACAGGATAACACTGAAGCTTTCTTT. Translating it yields CAISGQDNTEAFF.

This clonotype showed up many times. The chain carries TRBV4-2 and TRBJ1-1; D remains ambiguous. There are 15 residues in the CDR3. CDR1 LGHNA and CDR2 YNFKEQ come from the germline V gene. Trimming took 5 bases from V and 4 from J, leaving 17 bases between them. The CDR3 protein is CASSSRTGEVTEAFF. CDR3 in DNA: TGTGCCAGCAGCTCCCGGACTGGGGAGGTCACTGAAGCTTTCTTT.

This clonotype was detected only a few times. The chain carries TRBV4-3 and TRBJ2-3, with unresolved D. V was trimmed by 2 bases and J by 0 bases, leaving 12 bases between them. CDR3 length equals 16 residues. Germline lookup yields CDR1 LGHNA and CDR2 YSLEER. The CDR3 protein is CASSQSQIPSTDTQYF. CDR3 nucleotides: TGCGCCAGCAGCCAATCCCAGATACCTAGCACAGATACGCAGTATTTT.

The rearrangement joins TRBV10-2 to TRBJ2-5; D gene ambiguous. The V end was cut by 6 bases, the J end by 0 bases, with 20 bases between. Germline loops: CDR1 WSHSY, CDR2 SAAADI. This CDR3 region has 17 residues. CDR3 sequence: CASSRFYQTDNQETQYF. DNA of the CDR3: TGCGCCAGCAGCCGATTCTACCAGACGGATAACCAAGAGACCCAGTACTTC.

This clonotype was observed many times. This chain uses TRBV29-1 with TRBJ1-1; 7 bases line up with TRBD1. The J segment lost 7 bases and the V segment lost 5 bases, leaving 19 bases of the junction unmatched. CDR3 length: 16 amino acids. Germline V gene sequence: CDR1 SQVTM, CDR2 ANQGSEA. This CDR3 reads CSVLGQTDRANGEAFF. The CDR3 DNA is TGCAGCGTTTTAGGGCAAACCGACAGGGCGAACGGTGAAGCTTTCTTT. The full variable domain, rest sourced from reference TRBV29-1 and TRBJ1-1, is SAVISQKPSRDICQRGTSLTIQCQVDSQVTMMFWYRQQPGQSLTLIATANQGSEATYESGFVIDKFPISRPNLTFSTLTVSNMSPEDSSIYLCSVLGQTDRANGEAFFGQGTRLTVV.

This clonotype was counted between two and nine times. The chain recombines TRBV6-2 or TRBV6-3 with TRBJ1-1, with 10 bases aligning to TRBD1. J was trimmed by 4 bases and V by 6 bases; bases with no gene match: 2. The CDR3 spans 13 residues. Per germline, CDR1 MNHEY and CDR2 SVGEGT. CDR3 DNA: TGTGCCAGCAGGGACAGGGGGACCACTGAAGCTTTCTTT. It yields the protein CASRDRGTTEAFF.

The CDR3 sequence is CATSRGRSSYEQYF. CDR3 bases: TGTGCCACCAGCAGAGGCAGGAGCTCCTACGAGCAGTACTTC. This sequence joins TRBV15 and TRBJ2-7, with D unresolved. V lost 1 base and J lost 0, with 7 bases in between. The CDR3 has 14 amino acids. The V gene's germline CDR1 is LNHNV and CDR2 YYDKDF (reference sequence).

V is TRBV28 and J is TRBJ2-6; TRBD1 aligns across 7 bases. CDR1 MDHEN and CDR2 SYDVKM come from the germline V gene. The CDR3 is 18 amino acids. After removal of 4 bases from V and 1 base from J, the junction contained 10 bases not matched to a gene. The CDR3 reads CASSSLTGWGSGANVLTF. CDR3 coding DNA: TGTGCCAGCAGTTCCTTGACAGGGTGGGGATCTGGGGCCAACGTCCTGACTTTC.

At least ten counts were recorded for this clonotype. The chain recombines TRBV7-2 with TRBJ1-4; D is ambiguous. The V and J ends lost 1 base and 4 bases respectively, with 10 bases between them. The V gene's germline CDR1 is SGHTA and CDR2 FQGNSA. This CDR3 has 15 amino acids. The CDR3 here is CASSLGWQVNEKLFF. The DNA for the CDR3 is TGTGCCAGCAGCTTAGGGTGGCAGGTTAATGAAAAACTGTTTTTT.

Only a few counts were recorded for this clonotype. This chain joins TRBV5-6 and TRBJ2-7; D unresolved. The CDR3 consists of 15 residues. Germline CDR1 and CDR2: SGHDT and YYEEEE. Trimming pared 0 bases from V and 3 bases from J, leaving 13 bases between. The CDR3 DNA reads TGTGCCAGCAGCTTGGTGTGGTCCAGTTACTACGAGCAGTACTTC. Protein product: CASSLVWSSYYEQYF.

The chain couples TRBV5-1 to TRBJ2-7; 11 bases align to TRBD2. Germline V gene data show CDR1 as SGHRS and CDR2 as YFSETQ. CDR3 length: 15 amino acids. With V trimmed by 4 bases and J by 5 bases, 8 bases remained unmatched. The CDR3 sequence: CASSPLTSGSHEQYF. CDR3 nucleotides: TGCGCCAGCAGCCCCCTCACTAGCGGGAGCCACGAGCAGTACTTC.